The T cell receptor beta chain under discussion was sequenced for a study of T cells in Graves' hyperthyroidism and ophthalmopathy. Regions amplified from RNA transcripts were the TCR beta CDR3 regions. When the TCR CDR3 underwent first-round RT-PCR, the HTBI primer set was used. TCRdb re-called the multiplex PCR reads with MiXCR, one entry per CDR3 protein. The data contain hundreds of thousands of distinct CDR3 sequences, 15% to 20% of them singletons. The ends lost 1 base at V and 2 bases at J; junction bases unmatched: 4. Germline CDR1 GTSNPN, CDR2 SVGIG (reference sequence). This CDR3 region has 15 residues.

This clonotype originated in a man aged 40-50 years with Graves' ophthalmopathy. V gene TRBV30 combines with J gene TRBJ2-5; 10 bases are a match to TRBD1. Material: blood. The CDR3 bases are TGTGCCTGGAGTGGCGGACAGGGGGTTCAAGAGACCCAGTACTTC. As protein: CAWSGGQGVQETQYF.